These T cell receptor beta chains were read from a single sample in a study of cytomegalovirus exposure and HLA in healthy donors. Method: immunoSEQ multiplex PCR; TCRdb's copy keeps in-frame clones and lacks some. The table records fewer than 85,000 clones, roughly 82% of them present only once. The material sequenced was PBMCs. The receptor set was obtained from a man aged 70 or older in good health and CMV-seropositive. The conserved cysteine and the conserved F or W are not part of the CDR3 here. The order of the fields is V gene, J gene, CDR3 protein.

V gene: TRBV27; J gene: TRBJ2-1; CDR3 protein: ASSPQAPSNEQF
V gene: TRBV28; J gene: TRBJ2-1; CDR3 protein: ASSPGITSSNEQF
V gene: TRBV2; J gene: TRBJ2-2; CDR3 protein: ASSGTGGFNTGELF
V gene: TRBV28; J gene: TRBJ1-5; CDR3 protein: ASSPRGQGKRQPQH
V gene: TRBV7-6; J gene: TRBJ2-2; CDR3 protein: ASSFPGDTGELF
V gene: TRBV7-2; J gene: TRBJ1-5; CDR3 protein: ASSPTGAMVQPQH
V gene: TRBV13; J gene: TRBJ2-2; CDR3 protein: ASSLEGSNTGELF
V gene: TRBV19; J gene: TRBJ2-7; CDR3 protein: ASQPTSDYYEQY
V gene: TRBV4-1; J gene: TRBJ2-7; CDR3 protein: ASSQGTSGSEQY
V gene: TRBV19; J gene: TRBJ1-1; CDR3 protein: ASSIGRNTEAF
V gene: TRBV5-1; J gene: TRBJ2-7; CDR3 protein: ASSLDGGSSYEQY
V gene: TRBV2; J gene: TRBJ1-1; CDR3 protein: ASRATGVTEAF
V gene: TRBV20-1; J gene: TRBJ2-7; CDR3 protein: SASSSYEQY
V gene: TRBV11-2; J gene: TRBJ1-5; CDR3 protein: ASSLSQNSNQPQH